Below, 29 T cell receptor beta chains from the same sample are listed, as sequenced in a study of T cell responses to AZD1222 COVID-19 vaccine. Profiled with immunoSEQ multiplex PCR; TCRdb holds only in-frame clones, not every one. This sample has around 110,000 clones; over 75% occur once, and the top ten carry 7.5%. The material was peripheral blood, obtained on day 0 of AZD1222 vaccination. Receptors were obtained from an adult in good health.

The chain is built from TRBV7-3 and TRBJ1-3; D is unresolved. Germline V CDR1 and CDR2: SGHTA, FQGTGA. Trimming left V 5 bases short and J 1 base short, with 15 bases between. The CDR3 length is 16 residues. The CDR3 sequence: CASSTDPVGSGNTIYF. The CDR3 DNA follows: TGTGCCAGCAGCACCGATCCGGTTGGATCTGGAAACACCATATATTTT.

The chain joins TRBV6-2 or TRBV6-3 to TRBJ2-5; perhaps TRBD2 as D (5 bases). Looked up from germline, CDR1 is MNHEY and CDR2 is SVGEGT. The V end was cut by 5 bases, the J end by 3 bases, with 10 bases between. This CDR3 has 13 residues. The DNA for the CDR3 is TGTGCCAGCAGTCAACTAGTGGAAGAGACCCAGTACTTC. Translation gives CASSQLVEETQYF.

The chain recombines TRBV6-6 with TRBJ2-2; weak D call: TRBD1 (6 bases). The CDR3 runs 15 residues. The ends were cut back, 5 bases at V and 3 bases at J, with 13 bases in the middle. Germline CDR1 reads MNHNY; CDR2 reads SVGAGI (reference sequence). The CDR3 region has the DNA TGTGCCAGCAGTCCCCGGGACACTTACACCGGGGAGCTGTTTTTT. It specifies CASSPRDTYTGELFF.

V gene TRBV28 combines with J gene TRBJ2-7; 8 bases align to TRBD1. Germline assignment: CDR1 MDHEN and CDR2 SYDVKM. J was trimmed by 2 bases and V by 9 bases; bases with no gene match: 9. The CDR3 is 14 residues long. The CDR3 DNA reads as TGTGCCAGTGCGCTTGGGACAGGCGCCTACGAGCAGTACTTC. As protein: CASALGTGAYEQYF.

The rearrangement links TRBV27 to TRBJ1-5; D is ambiguous. The V end lost 0 bases, the J end lost 7 bases, and 7 bases lay between the germline ends. Germline V gives CDR1 MNHEY, CDR2 SMNVEV (reference sequence). The CDR3 extends over 13 amino acids. CDR3 coding DNA: TGTGCCAGCAGTTTATCTGAGTTGCAGCCCCAGCATTTT. It codes for CASSLSELQPQHF.

The rearrangement uses TRBV5-1 and TRBJ2-5; tentatively, D is TRBD2 (6 bases). This CDR3 spans 14 amino acids. With 3 bases removed from V and 4 bases from J, the gap between germline ends came to 13 bases. Germline V gene data show CDR1 as SGHRS and CDR2 as YFSETQ. CDR3 sequence reads: CASSSPEGLETQYF. As DNA, the CDR3 is TGCGCCAGCAGCTCCCCGGAGGGGTTAGAGACCCAGTACTTC.

This sequence joins TRBV2 and TRBJ1-1; 9 positions match TRBD1. This CDR3 has 14 amino acids. Germline CDR1 is SNHLY and CDR2 is FYNNEI. V was clipped by 5 bases and J by 7 bases; unmatched bases: 8. CDR3 amino acids: CASSPGTGKGEAFF. In DNA form, the CDR3 reads TGTGCCAGCAGTCCTGGGACAGGGAAGGGTGAAGCTTTCTTT.

The rearrangement joins TRBV2 to TRBJ1-2; 11 bases line up with TRBD1. The CDR3 sequence is 14 residues long. V shed 8 bases, J shed 4 bases, and the junction held 6 bases outside the gene matches. CDR1 is SNHLY and CDR2 is FYNNEI in the germline V gene. CDR3 residues: CASERTGGPYGYTF. The CDR3 region has the DNA TGTGCCAGCGAGAGGACAGGGGGCCCCTATGGCTACACCTTC.

The chain combines TRBV29-1 with TRBJ2-7; weak D call: TRBD1 (5 bases). V lost 0 bases and J lost 3, with 9 bases in between. The CDR3 totals 13 residues. The germline V gene has CDR1 SQVTM and CDR2 ANQGSEA. The CDR3 nucleotides read TGCAGCGTTGAAGAGGGCGGACACTACGAGCAGTACTTC. It specifies CSVEEGGHYEQYF.

The chain joins TRBV6-4 to TRBJ1-1, with 9 bases lining up with TRBD1. The CDR3 contains 14 residues. Germline V gene lookup returns CDR1 MRHNA and CDR2 SNTAGT. With V trimmed by 7 bases and J by 5 bases, 8 bases remained unmatched. CDR3 bases: TGTGCCAGCACCACAGGGGGCGTCGGGACTGAAGCTTTCTTT. This translates into CASTTGGVGTEAFF.

The chain has TRBV30 and TRBJ2-3; D is uncertain. The CDR3 contains 9 residues. Trimming stripped 8 bases from V and 4 bases from J, with 4 bases between. The germline V gene encodes CDR1 GTSNPN and CDR2 SVGIG (reference sequence). The CDR3 sequence: CAGPDTQYF. CDR3 nucleotide sequence: TGTGCCGGACCAGATACGCAGTATTTT.

CDR3 sequence (DNA): TGTGCCTGGACGGGGGGGGTTGAGACCATATATTTT. Encoded protein: CAWTGGVETIYF. The rearrangement links TRBV30 to TRBJ1-3, with D perhaps matching TRBD1 (5 bases). CDR3 length equals 12 residues. V was clipped by 4 bases and J by 10 bases, with 14 bases between them. Looked up from germline, CDR1 is GTSNPN and CDR2 is SVGIG (reference sequence).

The chain joins TRBV13 to TRBJ2-5; the D is unclear. V was trimmed by 2 bases and J by 3 bases, leaving 4 bases between them. CDR3 size: 12 residues. Germline loops: CDR1 PRHDT, CDR2 FYEKMQ (reference sequence). The CDR3 region is CASSLWEETQYF. Written as DNA, the CDR3 is TGTGCCAGCAGCTTATGGGAAGAGACCCAGTACTTC. The full variable domain, with the rest looked up from reference TRBV13 and TRBJ2-5, is AAGVIQSPRHLIKEKRETATLKCYPIPRHDTVYWYQQGPGQDPQFLISFYEKMQSDKGSIPDRFSAQQFSDYHSELNMSSLELGDSALYFCASSLWEETQYFGPGTRLLVL.

Concerning this clone itself: A read error may account for a junction end that differs from germline. CDR3 nucleotide sequence: TGTGCCAGCAGGGAAGGGGGCCTGAACACCGGGGAGCTGTTTTTT. Translation gives CASREGGLNTGELFF. The chain uses TRBV6-1 and TRBJ2-2; TRBD1 matches at 7 bases. Germline assignment: CDR1 MNHNS and CDR2 SASEGT. The CDR3 has 15 residues.

The chain combines TRBV4-1 with TRBJ2-4; D is tentatively TRBD1 or TRBD2 (5 bases each). This CDR3 region has 15 residues. Germline V gene lookup returns CDR1 MGHRA and CDR2 YSYEKL. Trimming took 5 bases from V and 0 from J, leaving 11 bases between them. The chain's CDR3 is CASSTGPIAKNIQYF. CDR3 coding DNA: TGCGCCAGCAGCACGGGGCCTATAGCCAAAAACATTCAGTACTTC.

The rearrangement joins TRBV27 to TRBJ2-7; 8 bases agree with TRBD1. This CDR3 contains 13 residues. Germline loops: CDR1 MNHEY, CDR2 SMNVEV (reference sequence). The V gene end was trimmed by 7 bases and the J gene end by 3 bases; junction bases not matched to a gene: 5. The CDR3 DNA sequence: TGTGCCAGCAATCCCGGGACAGGCTACGAGCAGTACTTC. Protein: CASNPGTGYEQYF.

The chain employs TRBV11-1 and TRBJ2-5; D is unresolved. This CDR3 has 12 amino acids. V was trimmed by 6 bases and J by 4 bases, leaving 9 bases between them. Germline lookup yields CDR1 SGHAT and CDR2 FQDESV (reference sequence). DNA of the CDR3: TGTGCCAGCAGTCGGGCCCGAGAGACCCAGTACTTC. Residues: CASSRARETQYF.

This clone was detected once. The rearrangement links TRBV12-5 to TRBJ1-1, with 9 positions matching TRBD1. Trimming took 4 bases from V and 1 from J; bases not matched to a gene: 7. Germline V gives CDR1 LGHNT, CDR2 FRNRAP. This CDR3 is 16 amino acids long. The CDR3 nucleotides are TGTGCTAGTGGTTCCACAGGACAGGGGCAGAACACTGAAGCTTTCTTT. Translating it yields CASGSTGQGQNTEAFF.

This clone has just a few counts. The J gene is TRBJ2-7, the V gene TRBV5-5; 9 bases agree with TRBD1. Trimming took 1 base from V and 7 from J; bases not matched to a gene: 3. There are 13 residues in the CDR3. In germline, CDR1 is SGHKS, CDR2 YYEKEE (reference sequence). The CDR3 is CASSLRTGDEQYF. The CDR3, as DNA: TGTGCCAGCAGCTTGCGGACAGGGGATGAGCAGTACTTC.

The J gene is TRBJ1-2, the V gene TRBV6-4; 7 nucleotides align to TRBD1. Germline V gene sequence: CDR1 MRHNA, CDR2 SNTAGT. The CDR3 spans 13 residues. The trim removed 7 bases at V and 6 bases at J, leaving 8 bases unmatched. The CDR3 DNA is TGTGCCAGCAAGGATCGGGACAGTAATGGCTACACCTTC. The encoded protein is CASKDRDSNGYTF.

The rearrangement links TRBV10-1 to TRBJ1-4; D may be TRBD1 (5 bases). CDR1 is WNHNN, CDR2 SYGVQD, per germline (reference sequence). Trimming left V 6 bases short and J 7 bases short, with 15 bases between. The CDR3 spans 14 residues. The CDR3 protein is CASRVGGVGEKLFF. CDR3 DNA: TGCGCCAGCAGGGTCGGAGGGGTGGGTGAAAAACTGTTTTTT.

The J gene is TRBJ2-7, the V gene TRBV15, with 9 nucleotides matching TRBD2. After removal of 1 base from V and 4 bases from J, the junction contained 5 bases not matched to a gene. The CDR3 runs to 15 residues. Germline values: CDR1 LNHNV, CDR2 YYDKDF (reference sequence). CDR3 in amino acids: CATSRGREGDYEQYF. The CDR3 nucleotides read TGTGCCACCAGCAGAGGGCGGGAGGGGGATTACGAGCAGTACTTC.

The gene calls are TRBV7-9 and TRBJ2-7, with 9 positions matching TRBD1. The J segment lost 5 bases and the V segment lost 5 bases, leaving 10 bases of the junction unmatched. Germline CDR1 reads SEHNR; CDR2 reads FQNEAQ (reference sequence). This CDR3 is built from 15 residues. The CDR3 loop is CASSHPQGAGNEQYF. CDR3 coding DNA: TGTGCCAGCAGCCACCCACAGGGGGCGGGAAACGAGCAGTACTTC.

The V call is TRBV3-1 (or the pseudogene TRBV3-2), the J call TRBJ2-2; TRBD1 is a possible D gene (6 bases). CDR1 and CDR2 from the germline V gene are LGHDT and YNNKEL (reference sequence). Trimming left V 4 bases short and J 4 bases short, with 19 bases between. The CDR3 sequence is 17 residues long. This CDR3 reads CASSPLGAGTFTGELFF. CDR3 nucleotide sequence: TGTGCCAGCAGCCCTTTGGGGGCAGGTACTTTCACCGGGGAGCTGTTTTTT.

CDR3 protein: CASRSIRGSPLHF. CDR3 bases: TGTGCCAGCAGGTCCATCAGGGGTTCACCCCTCCACTTT. This chain links TRBV28 with TRBJ1-6; the D gene is possibly TRBD1 (6 bases). The germline CDR1 and CDR2 sequences are MDHEN and SYDVKM. The CDR3 is made up of 13 amino acids. Trimming removed 6 bases from V and 9 bases from J, with 12 bases in between.

The chain couples TRBV6-5 to TRBJ1-2; D is ambiguous. Trimming cost V 0 bases and J 10 bases, with 12 bases left between them. Germline CDR1 reads MNHEY; CDR2 reads SVGAGI. The CDR3 has 13 amino acids. CDR3 amino acids: CASSYSSSSSYTF. The CDR3 bases are TGTGCCAGCAGTTACTCGAGCAGCTCCTCCTACACCTTC.

The V gene is TRBV6-5, the J gene TRBJ1-1; the D gene is possibly TRBD1 (5 bases). The V and J ends lost 2 bases and 5 bases respectively, with 15 bases between them. Germline V gives CDR1 MNHEY, CDR2 SVGAGI. The CDR3 is 15 amino acids. CDR3 sequence reads: CASSYRGGGRTEAFF. Here the CDR3 DNA reads TGTGCCAGCAGTTACAGGGGCGGCGGACGTACTGAAGCTTTCTTT.

The chain combines TRBV12-3 or TRBV12-4 with TRBJ1-4; unclear D gene. V gave up 2 bases and J gave up 6 bases, with 7 bases separating them. The CDR3 runs to 13 residues. CDR3 loop: CASSLLGDEKLFF. Written as DNA, the CDR3 is TGTGCCAGCAGTTTATTGGGCGATGAAAAACTGTTTTTT.

This rearrangement joins TRBV7-3 to TRBJ2-5; 8 bases agree with TRBD2. This CDR3 has 15 residues. CDR1 SGHTA and CDR2 FQGTGA come from the germline V gene. J was trimmed by 4 bases and V by 5 bases; bases with no gene match: 9. The CDR3 protein is CASSPSAGGSETQYF. CDR3 sequence (DNA): TGTGCCAGCAGCCCAAGCGCGGGGGGCTCAGAGACCCAGTACTTC.